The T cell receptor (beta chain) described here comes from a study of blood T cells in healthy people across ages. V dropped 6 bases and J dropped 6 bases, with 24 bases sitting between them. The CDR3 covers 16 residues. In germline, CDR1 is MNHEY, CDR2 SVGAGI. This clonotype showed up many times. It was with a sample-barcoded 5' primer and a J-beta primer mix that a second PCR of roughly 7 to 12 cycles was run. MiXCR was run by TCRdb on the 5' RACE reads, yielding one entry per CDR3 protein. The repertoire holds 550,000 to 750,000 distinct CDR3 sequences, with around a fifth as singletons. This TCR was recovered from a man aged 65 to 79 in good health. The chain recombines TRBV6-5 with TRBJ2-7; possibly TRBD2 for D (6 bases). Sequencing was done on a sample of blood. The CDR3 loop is CASRTVSGASSGEQYF. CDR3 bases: TGTGCCAGCAGAACAGTTAGCGGCGCGAGTTCTGGCGAGCAGTACTTC.